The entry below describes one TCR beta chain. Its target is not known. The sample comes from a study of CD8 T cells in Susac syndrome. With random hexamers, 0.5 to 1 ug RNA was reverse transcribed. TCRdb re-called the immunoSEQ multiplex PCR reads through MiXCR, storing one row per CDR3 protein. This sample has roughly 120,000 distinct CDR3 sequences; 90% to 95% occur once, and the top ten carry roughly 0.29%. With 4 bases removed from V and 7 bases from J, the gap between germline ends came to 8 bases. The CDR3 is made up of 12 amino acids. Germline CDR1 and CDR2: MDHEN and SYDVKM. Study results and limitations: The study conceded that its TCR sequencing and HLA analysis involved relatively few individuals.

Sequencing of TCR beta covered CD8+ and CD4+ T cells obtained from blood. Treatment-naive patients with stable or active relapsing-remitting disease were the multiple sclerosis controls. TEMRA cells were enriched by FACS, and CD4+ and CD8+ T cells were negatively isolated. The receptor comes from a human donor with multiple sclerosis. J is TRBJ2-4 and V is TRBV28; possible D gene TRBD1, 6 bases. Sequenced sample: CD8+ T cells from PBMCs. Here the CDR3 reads CASSSTGNIQYF. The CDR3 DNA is TGTGCCAGCAGTTCCACAGGGAACATTCAGTACTTC.